A single sample is the source of the 14 T cell receptor beta chains below, sequenced in a study of tumor-infiltrating lymphocytes in primary liver carcinoma. The investigators made TCR beta cDNA from 400 to 550 ng total RNA, using a constant-region primer. Libraries for TCR beta were built through three nested multiplex PCR rounds, which together made up a slightly modified ARM-PCR procedure. Amplification in the first two PCR rounds was performed using TRBV1-TRBV30 forward primers and a C-beta reverse primer for 10 cycles each. TCRdb analysed the multiplex PCR reads with MiXCR anew, one entry per CDR3 protein. The sample includes 300,000 to 350,000 distinct CDR3 sequences, approximately 54% of them seen just once. Unsorted whole blood supplied the blood RNA, and germline DNA was isolated too. The sequenced material came from peripheral blood. The receptors were sampled from a woman aged 25 to 39 with primary liver carcinoma and hepatitis B virus infection.

Points on this clonotype: Germline is not matched at one junction end, which may reflect a read error. The chain employs TRBV5-6 and TRBJ2-7; TRBD1 matches 7 bases. The CDR3 runs to 15 residues. Germline CDR1 SGHDT, CDR2 YYEEEE. The CDR3 here is CASSFSGQKNYEQYF. The CDR3, as DNA: TGTGCCAGCAGCTTTTCGGGACAGAAAAATTACGAGCAGTATTTC.

This clonotype was observed at least ten times. The CDR3 loop reads CASRSRSISTIYF. CDR3 bases: TGTGCCAGCAGGTCAAGATCTATTTCCACCATATATTTT. The V gene is TRBV6-5, the J gene TRBJ1-3; D gene unclear. V dropped 6 bases and J dropped 9 bases, with 15 bases sitting between them. CDR1 and CDR2 from the germline V gene are MNHEY and SVGAGI. The CDR3 is made up of 13 amino acids.

With respect to this clonotype: A single base separates this from a much larger clone, so it may be a read error. The J gene is TRBJ2-7, the V gene TRBV4-1, with 7 positions matching TRBD1. Germline V gene data show CDR1 as MGHRA and CDR2 as YSYEKL. This CDR3 is 16 amino acids long. In DNA, the CDR3 is TGCGCCAGCAGCACCCGACAGGGCCAAAGAACCTACAAGCAGTACTTC. Its protein product is CASSTRQGQRTYKQYF.

The CDR3 DNA follows: TGCGCCAGCAGTGAGGGGACTGCCGCGAAAGAGACCCAGTACTTC. This gives the protein CASSEGTAAKETQYF. The chain links TRBV10-1 to TRBJ2-5; tentatively, D is TRBD2 (6 bases). Between the trimmed V and J ends, which lost 2 bases and 3 bases, there was a span of 13 bases. Germline CDR1 WNHNN, CDR2 SYGVQD (reference sequence). This CDR3 contains 15 residues.

As to this clonotype: Because the CDR3 is missing its conserved closing phenylalanine or tryptophan, this is likely a read error. The chain employs TRBV11-2 and TRBJ1-5, with no clear D. CDR1 is SGHAT and CDR2 is FQNNGV in the germline V gene. This CDR3 spans 13 amino acids. The V end was cut by 3 bases, the J end by 5 bases, with 8 bases between. The CDR3 loop is CASSLSHDQPQHS. The CDR3 coding sequence is TGTGCCAGCAGCTTGTCCCACGATCAGCCCCAGCATTCT.

The CDR3, as DNA: TGTGCCAGTCGGAGGGGGCTGTGGGGAAACACCATATATTTT. Amino acid sequence: CASRRGLWGNTIYF. V is TRBV12-3 or TRBV12-4 and J is TRBJ1-3; 7 bases map to TRBD1. After removal of 9 bases from V and 4 bases from J, the junction contained 9 bases not matched to a gene. CDR3 length: 14 residues.

Note on this clonotype: A junction boundary mismatches the germline segment, possibly from a read error. The CDR3 nucleotides are TGTGCCAGCAGTGAGACACAGGAATTACAAGAGACTCAGTACTTC. As protein: CASSETQELQETQYF. The chain carries TRBV6-1 and TRBJ2-5; D may be TRBD1 (5 bases). The CDR3 spans 15 residues. Germline V lookup: CDR1 MNHNS, CDR2 SASEGT.

The chain is built from TRBV6-2 or TRBV6-3 and TRBJ2-5; TRBD2 is a possible D gene (5 bases). The V end lost 2 bases, the J end lost 4 bases, and 8 bases lay between the germline ends. CDR3 length: 13 amino acids. Germline V gene lookup returns CDR1 MNHEY and CDR2 SVGEGT. In nucleotides, the CDR3 is TGTGCCAGCAGTTACGGAGGAGGAGAGACCCAGTACTTC. Its translation: CASSYGGGETQYF.

This clonotype was detected only a few times. The genes are TRBV13 and TRBJ2-7; 9 positions match TRBD2. Germline V lookup: CDR1 PRHDT, CDR2 FYEKMQ (reference sequence). This CDR3 spans 14 amino acids. V gave up 8 bases and J gave up 5 bases; unmatched junction bases: 10. The CDR3 sequence: CASELAGALDEQYF. In DNA form, the CDR3 reads TGTGCCAGCGAATTAGCGGGAGCGCTCGACGAGCAGTACTTC.

Comments on this clonotype: This may stem from a read error, because a much larger clone lies one nucleotide away. The missing conserved phenylalanine or tryptophan at the end of this CDR3 makes a read error likely. The limits of the CDR3 on the DNA are not certain, so only TCRdb's listed CDR3 is given. V and J are TRBV11-1 and TRBJ1-1; the DNA was not used to check the table's D call, TRBD1. The CDR3 length equals 14 residues, ends included. Germline loops: CDR1 SGHAT, CDR2 FQDESV (reference sequence). This CDR3 reads CASSLTGDRLKPFL.

The rearrangement links TRBV11-2 to TRBJ2-7, with D hard to call. Germline lookup yields CDR1 SGHAT and CDR2 FQNNGV. Trimming took off 5 bases at V and 5 bases at J, with 19 bases between the two ends. The CDR3 spans 15 residues. The CDR3 sequence is CASSLPPQDHHEQYF. As DNA, the CDR3 is TGTGCCAGCAGCCTTCCCCCCCAAGACCACCACGAGCAGTACTTC. The complete variable domain, with remaining parts taken from reference TRBV11-2 and TRBJ2-7, reads EAGVAQSPRYKIIEKRQSVAFWCNPISGHATLYWYQQILGQGPKLLIQFQNNGVVDDSQLPKDRFSAERLKGVDSTLKIQPAKLEDSAVYLCASSLPPQDHHEQYFGPGTRLTVT.

J is TRBJ2-5 and V is TRBV6-2 or TRBV6-3; no clear D. Germline CDR1 MNHEY, CDR2 SVGEGT. The V end lost 5 bases, the J end lost 4 bases, and 8 bases lay between the germline ends. The CDR3 length is 12 residues. The CDR3 is CASSPSGETQYF. The DNA for the CDR3 is TGTGCCAGCAGTCCCAGTGGAGAGACCCAGTACTTC.

The chain recombines TRBV4-3 with TRBJ1-1, with D possibly being TRBD1 (6 bases). V dropped 3 bases and J dropped 4 bases, with 15 bases sitting between them. The CDR3 is 15 residues long. Germline assignment: CDR1 LGHNA and CDR2 YSLEER. CDR3 sequence: CASSHLQGCVTEAFF. The DNA for the CDR3 is TGCGCCAGCAGCCACTTACAGGGCTGCGTCACTGAAGCTTTCTTT.

In regard to this clonotype: A much bigger clone sits one base away, suggesting this may be a read error. This likely comes from a read error, as the CDR3 has no conserved phenylalanine or tryptophan at its end. This chain connects TRBV6-2 or TRBV6-3 to TRBJ2-3; TRBD1 aligns across 8 bases. The CDR3 loop spans 14 amino acids. The germline gives CDR1 MNHEY, CDR2 SVGEGT. With 7 bases clipped from V and 5 bases from J, the junction kept 8 bases outside the gene matches. The CDR3 DNA follows: TGTGCCAGCACAAAGGACAGGGCTCGAGATACGCAGTATATT. This encodes CASTKDRARDTQYI.